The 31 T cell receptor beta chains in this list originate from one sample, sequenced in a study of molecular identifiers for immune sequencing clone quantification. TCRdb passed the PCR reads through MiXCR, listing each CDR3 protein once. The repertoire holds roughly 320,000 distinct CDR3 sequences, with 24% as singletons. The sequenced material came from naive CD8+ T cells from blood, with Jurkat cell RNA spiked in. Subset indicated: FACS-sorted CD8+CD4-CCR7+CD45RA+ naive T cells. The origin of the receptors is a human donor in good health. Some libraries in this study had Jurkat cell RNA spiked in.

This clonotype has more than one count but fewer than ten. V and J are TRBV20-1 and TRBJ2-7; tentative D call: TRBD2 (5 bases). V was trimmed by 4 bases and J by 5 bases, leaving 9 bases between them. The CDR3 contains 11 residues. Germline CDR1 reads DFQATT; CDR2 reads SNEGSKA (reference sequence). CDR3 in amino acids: CSAKGVHEQYF. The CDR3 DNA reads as TGCAGTGCTAAGGGAGTTCACGAGCAGTACTTC.

The CDR3 loop reads CAWTHGHLNTEAFF. The CDR3 nucleotides are TGTGCCTGGACACATGGACACTTGAACACTGAAGCTTTCTTT. The chain uses TRBV30 and TRBJ1-1; D perhaps matches TRBD1 (5 bases). The CDR3 spans 14 residues. V was trimmed by 4 bases and J by 0 bases, leaving 12 bases between them. Germline V lookup: CDR1 GTSNPN, CDR2 SVGIG (reference sequence).

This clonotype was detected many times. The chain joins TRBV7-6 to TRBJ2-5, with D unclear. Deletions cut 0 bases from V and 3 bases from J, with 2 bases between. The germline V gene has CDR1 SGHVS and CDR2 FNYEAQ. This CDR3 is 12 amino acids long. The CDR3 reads CASSLAEETQYF. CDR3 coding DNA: TGTGCCAGCAGCTTAGCAGAAGAGACCCAGTACTTC.

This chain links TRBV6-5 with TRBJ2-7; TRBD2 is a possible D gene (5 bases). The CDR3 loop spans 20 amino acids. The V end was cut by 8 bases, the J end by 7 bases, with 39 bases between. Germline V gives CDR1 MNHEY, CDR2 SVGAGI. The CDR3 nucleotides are TGTGCCAGCCCGGTTGTGGCCGGGGTCGAGAAACTCCCCGCTTCGAGGGAGCAGTACTTC. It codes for CASPVVAGVEKLPASREQYF.

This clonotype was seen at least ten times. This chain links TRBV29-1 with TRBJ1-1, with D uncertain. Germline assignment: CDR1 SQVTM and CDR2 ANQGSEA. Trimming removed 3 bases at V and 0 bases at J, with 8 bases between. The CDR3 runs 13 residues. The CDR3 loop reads CSVEHGMNTEAFF. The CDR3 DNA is TGCAGCGTTGAGCACGGAATGAACACTGAAGCTTTCTTT.

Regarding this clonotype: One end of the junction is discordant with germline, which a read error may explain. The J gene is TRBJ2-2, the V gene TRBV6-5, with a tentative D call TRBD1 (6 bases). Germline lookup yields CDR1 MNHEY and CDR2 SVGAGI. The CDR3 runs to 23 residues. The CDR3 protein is CASSFFLFSDFTGIVTNPGELFF. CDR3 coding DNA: TGTGCCAGCAGTTTCTTTTTATTTTCAGACTTTACAGGGATAGTGACGAACCCCGGGGAGCTGTTTTTT.

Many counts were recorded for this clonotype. Here the CDR3 reads CASSQDPYAYNEQFF. The CDR3 bases are TGTGCCAGCAGCCAAGATCCCTACGCCTACAATGAGCAGTTCTTC. The chain couples TRBV14 to TRBJ2-1; unclear D gene. The CDR3 totals 15 residues. V lost 0 bases, J lost 2 bases, and 8 bases lay in between. Germline V gene sequence: CDR1 SGHDN, CDR2 FVKESK.

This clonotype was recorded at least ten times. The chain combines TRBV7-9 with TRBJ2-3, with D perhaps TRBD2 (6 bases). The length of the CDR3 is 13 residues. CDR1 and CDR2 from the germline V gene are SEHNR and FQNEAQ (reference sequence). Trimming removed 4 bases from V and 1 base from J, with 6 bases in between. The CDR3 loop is CASSSSGTDTQYF. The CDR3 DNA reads TGTGCCAGCAGCTCTAGCGGCACAGATACGCAGTATTTT.

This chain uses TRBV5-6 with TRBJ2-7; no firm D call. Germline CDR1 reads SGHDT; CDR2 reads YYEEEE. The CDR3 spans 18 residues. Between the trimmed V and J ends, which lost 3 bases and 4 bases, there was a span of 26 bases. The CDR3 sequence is CASSSFPTGPETLYEQYF. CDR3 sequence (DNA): TGTGCCAGCAGCTCTTTCCCTACCGGGCCAGAAACTCTATACGAGCAGTACTTC.

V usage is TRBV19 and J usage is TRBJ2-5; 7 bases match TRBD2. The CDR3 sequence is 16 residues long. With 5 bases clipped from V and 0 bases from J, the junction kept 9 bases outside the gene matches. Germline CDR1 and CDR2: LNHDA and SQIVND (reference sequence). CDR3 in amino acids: CASSSLAAANQETQYF. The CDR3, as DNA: TGTGCCAGTAGTTCCCTAGCGGCAGCGAACCAAGAGACCCAGTACTTC. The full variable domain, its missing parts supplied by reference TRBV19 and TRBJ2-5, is DGGITQSPKYLFRKEGQNVTLSCEQNLNHDAMYWYRQDPGQGLRLIYYSQIVNDFQKGDIAEGYSVSREKKESFPLTVTSAQKNPTAFYLCASSSLAAANQETQYFGPGTRLLVL.

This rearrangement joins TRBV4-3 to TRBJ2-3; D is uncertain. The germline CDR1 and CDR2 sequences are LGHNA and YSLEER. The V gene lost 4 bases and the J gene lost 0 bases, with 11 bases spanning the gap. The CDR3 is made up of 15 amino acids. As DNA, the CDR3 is TGCGCCAGCAGCCTATGGCTTAAAAGCACAGATACGCAGTATTTT. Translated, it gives CASSLWLKSTDTQYF.

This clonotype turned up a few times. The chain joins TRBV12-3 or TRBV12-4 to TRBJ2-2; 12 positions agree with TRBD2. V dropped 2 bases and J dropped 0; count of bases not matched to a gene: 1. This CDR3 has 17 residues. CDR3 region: CASSLRTSGTNTGELFF. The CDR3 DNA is TGTGCCAGCAGTTTACGGACTAGCGGGACGAACACCGGGGAGCTGTTTTTT.

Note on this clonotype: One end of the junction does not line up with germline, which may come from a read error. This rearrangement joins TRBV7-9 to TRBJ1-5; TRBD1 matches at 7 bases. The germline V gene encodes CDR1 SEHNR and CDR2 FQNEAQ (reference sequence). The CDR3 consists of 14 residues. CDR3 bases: TGTCCCAGCAGGGACGACAGGGGCAATCAGCCCCAGCATTTT. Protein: CPSRDDRGNQPQHF.

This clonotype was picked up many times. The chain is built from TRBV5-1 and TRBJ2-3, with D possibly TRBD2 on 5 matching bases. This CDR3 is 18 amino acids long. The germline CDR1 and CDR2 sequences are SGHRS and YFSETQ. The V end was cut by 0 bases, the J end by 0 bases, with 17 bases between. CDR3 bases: TGCGCCAGCAGCTTGGATTTGCGGGTGAGGTTTAGCACAGATACGCAGTATTTT. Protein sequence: CASSLDLRVRFSTDTQYF.

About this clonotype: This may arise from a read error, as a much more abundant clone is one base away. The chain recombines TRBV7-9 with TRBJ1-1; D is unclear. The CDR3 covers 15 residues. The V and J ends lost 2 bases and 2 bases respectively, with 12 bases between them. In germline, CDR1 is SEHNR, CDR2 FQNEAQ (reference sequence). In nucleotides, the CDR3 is TGTGCCAGCAGCTTATCATGGTCAGAAAACACTGAAGCTTTCTTT. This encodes CASSLSWSENTEAFF.

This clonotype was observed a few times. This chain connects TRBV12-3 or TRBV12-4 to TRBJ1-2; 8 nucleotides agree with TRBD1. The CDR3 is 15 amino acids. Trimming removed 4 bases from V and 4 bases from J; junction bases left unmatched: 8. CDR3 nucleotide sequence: TGTGCCAGCAGTTCAACCTTGACAGGGGCCTATGGCTACACCTTC. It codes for CASSSTLTGAYGYTF.

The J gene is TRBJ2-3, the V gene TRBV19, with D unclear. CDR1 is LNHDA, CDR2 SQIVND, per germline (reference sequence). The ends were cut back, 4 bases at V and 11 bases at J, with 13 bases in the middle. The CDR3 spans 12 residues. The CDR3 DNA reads TGTGCCAGTAGTACACCACCTCTTGAGCAGTATTTT. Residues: CASSTPPLEQYF.

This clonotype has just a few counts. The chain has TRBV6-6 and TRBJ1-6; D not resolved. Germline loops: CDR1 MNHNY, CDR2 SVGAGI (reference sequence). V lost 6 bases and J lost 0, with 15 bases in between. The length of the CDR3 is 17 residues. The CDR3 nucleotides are TGTGCCAGCAGAGCTAAGCTTTCAAGCTCCTATAATTCACCCCTCCACTTT. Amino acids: CASRAKLSSSYNSPLHF.

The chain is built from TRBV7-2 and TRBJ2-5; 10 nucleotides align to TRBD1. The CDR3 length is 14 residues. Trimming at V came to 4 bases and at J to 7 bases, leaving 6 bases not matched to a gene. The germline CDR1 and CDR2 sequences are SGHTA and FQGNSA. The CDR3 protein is CASSSTGGDGTQYF. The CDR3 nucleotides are TGTGCCAGCAGCTCGACAGGGGGCGACGGGACCCAGTACTTC.

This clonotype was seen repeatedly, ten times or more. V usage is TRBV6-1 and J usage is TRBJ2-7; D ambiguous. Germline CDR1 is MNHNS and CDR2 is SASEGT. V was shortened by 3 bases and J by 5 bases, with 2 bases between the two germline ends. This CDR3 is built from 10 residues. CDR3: CASSEDEQYF. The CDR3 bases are TGTGCCAGCAGTGAGGACGAGCAGTACTTC.

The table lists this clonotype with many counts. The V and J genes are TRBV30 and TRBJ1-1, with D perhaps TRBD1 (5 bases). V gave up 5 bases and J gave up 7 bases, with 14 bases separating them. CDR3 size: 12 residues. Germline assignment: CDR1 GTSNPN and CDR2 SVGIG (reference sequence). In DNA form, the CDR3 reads TGTGCCTGGGGCGCTGACAGAATTGAAGCTTTCTTT. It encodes CAWGADRIEAFF.

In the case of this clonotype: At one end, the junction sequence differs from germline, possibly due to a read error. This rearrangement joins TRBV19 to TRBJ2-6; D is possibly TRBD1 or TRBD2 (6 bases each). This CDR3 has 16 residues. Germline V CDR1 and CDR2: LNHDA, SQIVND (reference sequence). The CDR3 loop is CARSMGGRAGANVLTF. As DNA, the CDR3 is TGTGCCAGAAGTATGGGGGGCCGGGCTGGGGCCAACGTCCTGACTTTC.

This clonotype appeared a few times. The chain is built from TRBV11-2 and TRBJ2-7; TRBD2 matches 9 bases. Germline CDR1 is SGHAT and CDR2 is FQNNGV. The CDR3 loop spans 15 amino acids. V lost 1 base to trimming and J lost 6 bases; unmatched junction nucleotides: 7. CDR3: CASSLGAGGFFEQYF. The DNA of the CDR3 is TGTGCCAGCAGCTTAGGAGCGGGAGGTTTCTTCGAGCAGTACTTC. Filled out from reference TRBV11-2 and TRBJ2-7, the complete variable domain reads EAGVAQSPRYKIIEKRQSVAFWCNPISGHATLYWYQQILGQGPKLLIQFQNNGVVDDSQLPKDRFSAERLKGVDSTLKIQPAKLEDSAVYLCASSLGAGGFFEQYFGPGTRLTVT.

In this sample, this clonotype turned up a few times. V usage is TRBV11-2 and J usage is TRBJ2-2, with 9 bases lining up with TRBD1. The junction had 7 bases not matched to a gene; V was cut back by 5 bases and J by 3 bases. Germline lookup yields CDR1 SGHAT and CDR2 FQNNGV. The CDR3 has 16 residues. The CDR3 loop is CASSPRRQGDTGELFF. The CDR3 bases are TGTGCCAGCAGCCCGAGGCGACAGGGGGACACCGGGGAGCTGTTTTTT.

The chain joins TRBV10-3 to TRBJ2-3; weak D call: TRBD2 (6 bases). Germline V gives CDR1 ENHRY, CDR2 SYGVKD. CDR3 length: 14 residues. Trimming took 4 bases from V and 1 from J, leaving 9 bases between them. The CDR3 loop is CAISGGTRTDTQYF. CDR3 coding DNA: TGTGCCATCAGTGGAGGGACTCGCACAGATACGCAGTATTTT.

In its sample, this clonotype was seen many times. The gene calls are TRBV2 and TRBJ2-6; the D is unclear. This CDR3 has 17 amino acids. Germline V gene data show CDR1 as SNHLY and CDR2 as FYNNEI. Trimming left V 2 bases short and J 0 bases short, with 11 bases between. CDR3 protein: CASSEWAIDSGANVLTF. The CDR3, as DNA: TGTGCCAGCAGTGAATGGGCCATCGACTCTGGGGCCAACGTCCTGACTTTC.

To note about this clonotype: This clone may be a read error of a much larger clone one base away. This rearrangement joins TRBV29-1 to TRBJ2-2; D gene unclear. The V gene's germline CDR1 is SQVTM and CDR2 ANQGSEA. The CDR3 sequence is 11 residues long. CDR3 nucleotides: TGCCGCGTTATTGACACCGGGGAGCTGTTTTTT. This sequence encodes CRVIDTGELFF.

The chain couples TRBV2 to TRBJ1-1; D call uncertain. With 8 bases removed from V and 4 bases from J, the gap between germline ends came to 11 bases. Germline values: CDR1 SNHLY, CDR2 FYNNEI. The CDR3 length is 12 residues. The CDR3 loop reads CASLGFFTEAFF. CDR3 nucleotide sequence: TGTGCCAGCCTGGGTTTCTTCACTGAAGCTTTCTTT. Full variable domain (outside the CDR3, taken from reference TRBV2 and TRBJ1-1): EPEVTQTPSHQVTQMGQEVILRCVPISNHLYFYWYRQILGQKVEFLVSFYNNEISEKSEIFDDQFSVERPDGSNFTLKIRSTKLEDSAMYFCASLGFFTEAFFGQGTRLTVV.

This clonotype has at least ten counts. The CDR3 loop is CSVVGGGVEQYF. CDR3 sequence (DNA): TGCAGCGTCGTAGGAGGGGGAGTCGAGCAGTACTTC. The chain is built from TRBV29-1 and TRBJ2-7; D may be TRBD1 or TRBD2 (6 bases each). Germline V lookup: CDR1 SQVTM, CDR2 ANQGSEA. The CDR3 sequence is 12 residues long. V was clipped by 6 bases and J by 6 bases, with 15 bases between them.

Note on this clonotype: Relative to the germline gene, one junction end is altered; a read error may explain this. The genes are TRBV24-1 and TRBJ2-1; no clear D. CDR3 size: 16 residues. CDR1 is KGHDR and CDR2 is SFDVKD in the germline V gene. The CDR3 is CATSDLAGLSYNERFF. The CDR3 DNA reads TGTGCCACCAGTGATTTGGCCGGCCTATCCTACAATGAGCGGTTCTTC.

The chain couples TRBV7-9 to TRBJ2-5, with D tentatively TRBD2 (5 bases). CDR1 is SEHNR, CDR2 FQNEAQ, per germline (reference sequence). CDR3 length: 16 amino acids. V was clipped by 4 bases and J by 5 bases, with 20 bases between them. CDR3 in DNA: TGTGCCAGCAGCTCCTTCGGACTGCCGACCCAGGAGACCCAGTACTTC. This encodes CASSSFGLPTQETQYF.